This TCR beta chain was found in a study of memory CD4+ T cells and cytomegalovirus serostatus. The sort gate was single viable CD3+CD4+CD8-CD45RO+ cells for memory CD4+ T cells. A word on this clone: Its specificity is unknown.

Study-level points and caveats: Suggested: most of the CMV-linked TCR signature lies in CD4+ memory cells. About 40% of the roughly 150 known CMV-associated TCRbeta sequences appeared in CD4+ memory.

V dropped 6 bases and J dropped 4 bases, with 19 bases sitting between them. Germline loops: CDR1 MDHEN, CDR2 SYDVKM. The length of the CDR3 is 16 residues. The authors' processing: After removing out-of-frame reads, 2.3 million or so distinct TCRbeta sequences remained. Repertoires were generated with immunoSEQ multiplex PCR, while TCRdb's copy carries only in-frame clones and drops some. The DNA was the basis for D and trimming; V, J and clone size are from that table. The sample records under 80,000 clones, about 78% being singletons. The TCR was taken from an adult in good health and CMV-seropositive. The source material was memory CD4+ T cells from blood. The chain uses TRBV28 and TRBJ1-3; a possible D gene is TRBD1 (6 bases). DNA of the CDR3: TGTGCCAGCAGCCGAACGAATACAGGGTACGGAAACACCATATATTTT. Amino acid sequence: CASSRTNTGYGNTIYF. The full variable domain, with the rest looked up from reference TRBV28 and TRBJ1-3, is DVKVTQSSRYLVKRTGEKVFLECVQDMDHENMFWYRQDPGLGLRLIYFSYDVKMKEKGDIPEGYSVSREKKERFSLILESASTNQTSMYLCASSRTNTGYGNTIYFGEGSWLTVV.